This T cell receptor beta chain derives from a study of cytomegalovirus exposure and HLA in healthy donors. There are 15 residues in the CDR3. Germline CDR1 and CDR2: MDHEN and SYDVKM. The V gene lost 5 bases and the J gene lost 5 bases, with 18 bases spanning the gap. Study outcomes and limitations: The classifier was said to identify cytomegalovirus status with high specificity and sensitivity. Sequencing depth across donors, presence/absence analyses assumed, was roughly uniform.

As for this clone: Antigen: not known.

PCR was performed using 60 Vbeta and 13 Jbeta primers. Measured with immunoSEQ multiplex PCR; TCRdb has only the in-frame clones, and not every one. The sample table sets out under 200,000 clones. The sample consisted of PBMCs. V and J are TRBV28 and TRBJ1-1, with D maybe TRBD1 (5 bases). The origin of this receptor is a woman between 18 and 29 years old in good health and CMV-seropositive. CDR3 DNA sequence: TGTGCCAGCAGTCCAGTACTGGGGGAGGGAACTGAAGCTTTCTTT. The encoded protein is CASSPVLGEGTEAFF. The full variable domain, with the rest looked up from reference TRBV28 and TRBJ1-1, is DVKVTQSSRYLVKRTGEKVFLECVQDMDHENMFWYRQDPGLGLRLIYFSYDVKMKEKGDIPEGYSVSREKKERFSLILESASTNQTSMYLCASSPVLGEGTEAFFGQGTRLTVV.